This T cell receptor (beta chain) stems from a study of CD8+ T cells in alopecia areata. RNA was extracted and reverse transcribed into cDNA as the sequencing template. Here immunoSEQ multiplex PCR was the method, and the copy in TCRdb shows in-frame clones only, minus some. This sample has 130,000 to 150,000 clones, with roughly 60% found just once. Whole-study findings and limits: Resident alphabeta T-cell populations of normal skin are likewise subject to sequencing in scalp samples. Higher clonality than in normal scalp was seen in lesional scalp, especially alopecia totalis/universalis. Although TCR sharing was seen in mice, sharing across patients was less clear, possibly for HLA-related reasons.

CDR1 MGHDK and CDR2 SYGVNS come from the germline V gene. With 8 bases removed from V and 3 bases from J, the gap between germline ends came to 11 bases. The length of the CDR3 is 12 residues. Investigators sorted PBMCs to obtain both CD4+ and CD8+ T cells. Comments on this clone: Its antigen is not identified.

The sequenced sample was CD8+ T cells sorted from blood. The receptor was derived from a human donor in good health. The chain links TRBV25-1 to TRBJ2-7; no clear D gene. The DNA of the CDR3 is TGTGCCAGCCAGTTGGGTAGCTACGAGCAGTACTTC. Translated: CASQLGSYEQYF.